The 14 T cell receptor beta chains listed next were all sequenced from one sample in a study of blood T cell repertoires in COVID-19. Assay: immunoSEQ multiplex PCR; the TCRdb copy retains only in-frame clones and omits some. The data hold under 45,000 clones, with 87% observed a single time. Sequencing input: peripheral blood. The receptors stem from an elderly woman in a cohort sampled during active or convalescent COVID-19.

The rearrangement uses TRBV7-2 and TRBJ2-6; possible D gene TRBD2, 6 bases. Trimming removed 2 bases at V and 0 bases at J, with 11 bases between. The CDR3 length is 17 residues. Germline V lookup: CDR1 SGHTA, CDR2 FQGNSA. The CDR3 nucleotides read TGTGCCAGCAGCTTATCGGGCGGGATCTCTGGGGCCAACGTCCTGACTTTC. The encoded protein is CASSLSGGISGANVLTF.

In its sample, this clone was seen a few times. DNA for the CDR3: TGTGCCAGCAGGGAGAGCATCTCCTATAATTCACCCCTCCACTTT. It is translated as CASRESISYNSPLHF. The chain couples TRBV6-5 to TRBJ1-6; D is unclear. V was pared by 6 bases and J by 0 bases, with 9 bases between. This CDR3 spans 15 amino acids. Germline V gene data show CDR1 as MNHEY and CDR2 as SVGAGI.

This sequence joins TRBV27 and TRBJ1-6; maybe TRBD1 (6 bases). Germline loops: CDR1 MNHEY, CDR2 SMNVEV (reference sequence). The V gene lost 7 bases and the J gene lost 7 bases, with 11 bases spanning the gap. The CDR3 runs to 13 residues. This CDR3 is CASNSDRNSPLHF. The CDR3 region has the DNA TGTGCCAGCAATTCGGACAGAAATTCACCCCTCCACTTT.

This chain uses TRBV6-5 with TRBJ1-2; TRBD1 aligns across 7 bases. The CDR3 covers 13 residues. Germline CDR1 MNHEY, CDR2 SVGAGI. The ends lost 2 bases at V and 5 bases at J; junction bases unmatched: 2. This chain's CDR3 is CASSYQQGYGYTF. The DNA of the CDR3 is TGTGCCAGCAGTTACCAACAGGGGTATGGCTACACCTTC.

The chain recombines TRBV7-3 with TRBJ2-2, with a possible D match to TRBD1 (6 bases). Germline V gives CDR1 SGHTA, CDR2 FQGTGA. Trimming removed 5 bases from V and 3 bases from J, with 10 bases in between. This CDR3 region has 14 residues. The CDR3 bases are TGTGCCAGCAGCCCCCCAGGGGACACCGGGGAGCTGTTTTTT. Protein: CASSPPGDTGELFF.

The chain recombines TRBV18 with TRBJ1-2, with 10 bases lining up with TRBD1. Trimming at V came to 2 bases and at J to 3 bases, leaving 3 bases not matched to a gene. The CDR3 consists of 15 residues. Germline V gives CDR1 KGHSH, CDR2 LQKENI. CDR3 residues: CASSPETGGDYGYTF. The DNA of the CDR3 is TGTGCCAGCTCACCAGAGACAGGGGGCGACTATGGCTACACCTTC.

The J gene is TRBJ2-2, the V gene TRBV5-5, with D possibly being TRBD2 (5 bases). Germline CDR1 reads SGHKS; CDR2 reads YYEKEE (reference sequence). This CDR3 contains 14 residues. Trimming removed 8 bases at V and 5 bases at J, with 16 bases between. CDR3 protein: CASKLESWTGELFF. The CDR3 DNA follows: TGTGCCAGTAAACTAGAGAGCTGGACCGGGGAGCTGTTTTTT.

This clone was observed a single time. The chain is built from TRBV10-3 and TRBJ2-5, with 9 bases identical to TRBD2. The CDR3 covers 19 residues. V shed 6 bases, J shed 5 bases, and the junction held 22 bases outside the gene matches. The germline CDR1 and CDR2 sequences are ENHRY and SYGVKD. CDR3 bases: TGTGCCATCAGCCCCGACCCAGGGATAGCGGGAGTGTCGCGGGAGACCCAGTACTTC. Residues: CAISPDPGIAGVSRETQYF.

The chain carries TRBV27 and TRBJ2-2, with D tentatively TRBD2 (6 bases). With 5 bases removed from V and 4 bases from J, the gap between germline ends came to 14 bases. The V gene's germline CDR1 is MNHEY and CDR2 SMNVEV (reference sequence). The CDR3 extends over 15 amino acids. CDR3 in DNA: TGTGCCAGCAGTCTGCGCGGCGGGGCCACCGGGGAGCTGTTTTTT. Its protein is CASSLRGGATGELFF.

V is TRBV18 and J is TRBJ1-2; no definite D call. Trimming pared 4 bases from V and 6 bases from J, leaving 18 bases between. The CDR3 covers 15 residues. Germline CDR1 is KGHSH and CDR2 is LQKENI. CDR3 loop: CASSRDRSFFDGYTF. In DNA, the CDR3 is TGTGCCAGCTCACGCGATCGGAGCTTCTTCGATGGCTACACCTTC. The full variable domain, in which reference TRBV18 and TRBJ1-2 provide the parts outside the CDR3, is NAGVMQNPRHLVRRRGQEARLRCSPMKGHSHVYWYRQLPEEGLKFMVYLQKENIIDESGMPKERFSAEFPKEGPSILRIQQVVRGDSAAYFCASSRDRSFFDGYTFGSGTRLTVV.

This clone was counted once. The chain carries TRBV19 and TRBJ2-5; D is undetermined. The CDR3 extends over 12 amino acids. Deletions cut 6 bases from V and 2 bases from J, with 7 bases between. In germline, CDR1 is LNHDA, CDR2 SQIVND (reference sequence). The DNA of the CDR3 is TGTGCCAGTAGCCAGGCTCAAGAGACCCAGTACTTC. Protein sequence: CASSQAQETQYF. The full variable domain, with the rest looked up from reference TRBV19 and TRBJ2-5, is DGGITQSPKYLFRKEGQNVTLSCEQNLNHDAMYWYRQDPGQGLRLIYYSQIVNDFQKGDIAEGYSVSREKKESFPLTVTSAQKNPTAFYLCASSQAQETQYFGPGTRLLVL.

The chain uses TRBV5-4 and TRBJ2-1; 7 nucleotides match TRBD2. From germline, CDR1 is SGHNT and CDR2 YYREEE (reference sequence). The CDR3 runs 16 residues. Germline trimming cut 1 base from V and 4 bases from J; bases unmatched to any gene: 8. The CDR3 is CASSLMSSGDYNEQFF. The CDR3 nucleotides read TGTGCCAGCAGCTTGATGTCTAGCGGAGATTACAATGAGCAGTTCTTC.

The chain combines TRBV11-3 with TRBJ2-3, with 10 positions matching TRBD2. This CDR3 region has 16 residues. J lost 5 bases, V lost 5 bases, and 10 bases had no gene match. Germline CDR1 reads SGHNT; CDR2 reads YENEEA. The CDR3 DNA is TGTGCCAGCAGCGTGACTAGCGGGCAACTGGGAGATACGCAGTATTTT. Amino acid sequence: CASSVTSGQLGDTQYF.

The gene calls are TRBV9 and TRBJ2-3; 7 positions agree with TRBD1. Germline V gene data show CDR1 as SGDLS and CDR2 as YYNGEE. Trimming took 1 base from V and 5 from J; bases not matched to a gene: 4. CDR3 length equals 14 residues. This CDR3 reads CASSVQQGIDTQYF. The DNA for the CDR3 is TGTGCCAGCAGCGTACAACAGGGGATAGATACGCAGTATTTT.